The source of this TCR beta chain is a study of blood T cells in healthy people across ages. A J-beta primer mix and a sample-barcoded 5' primer were used in a second PCR of roughly 6 to 12 cycles. Via MiXCR, TCRdb re-called the 5' RACE reads, giving one row per CDR3 protein. The table includes around 1,700,000 distinct CDR3 sequences, roughly 30% detected once. The CDR3 runs 13 residues. Germline V lookup: CDR1 SGHTA, CDR2 FQGNSA. Trimming left V 5 bases short and J 6 bases short, with 10 bases between. The origin of this receptor is a young woman in good health. Input material: blood. V usage is TRBV7-2 and J usage is TRBJ1-4, with D possibly TRBD1 on 5 matching bases. CDR3 in DNA: TGTGCCAGCAGCCTCGGGACTTATGAAAAACTGTTTTTT. It encodes CASSLGTYEKLFF.